Shown below are 30 T cell receptor beta chains from a single sample sequenced in a study of blood T cell repertoires in COVID-19. Only in-frame clones appear in the TCRdb table, and some are missing; sequencing was by immunoSEQ multiplex PCR. The table has almost 95,000 clones, around 82% seen once. Sequenced: peripheral blood. These receptors all come from a man aged 55 to 70 with acute or convalescent COVID-19.

The genes are TRBV19 and TRBJ1-2; 7 nucleotides agree with TRBD1. CDR1 and CDR2 from the germline V gene are LNHDA and SQIVND (reference sequence). The junction had 7 bases not matched to a gene; V was cut back by 4 bases and J by 5 bases. There are 14 residues in the CDR3. In nucleotides, the CDR3 is TGTGCCAGTAGTAAGGGACAGCAGAAATATGGCTACACCTTC. Translation gives CASSKGQQKYGYTF. Full variable domain (outside the CDR3, taken from reference TRBV19 and TRBJ1-2): DGGITQSPKYLFRKEGQNVTLSCEQNLNHDAMYWYRQDPGQGLRLIYYSQIVNDFQKGDIAEGYSVSREKKESFPLTVTSAQKNPTAFYLCASSKGQQKYGYTFGSGTRLTVV.

Only a few counts were recorded for this clone. This rearrangement joins TRBV7-2 to TRBJ1-5; 8 bases fit TRBD1. Germline CDR1 SGHTA, CDR2 FQGNSA. V was pared by 4 bases and J by 6 bases, with 8 bases of the junction left unmatched. The CDR3 runs to 15 residues. The CDR3 DNA sequence: TGTGCCAGCAGCTCCCAGGGGGCCTTTGGTCAGCCCCAGCATTTT. It translates to CASSSQGAFGQPQHF.

The rearrangement uses TRBV5-1 and TRBJ1-1; D is undetermined. The CDR3 is 17 amino acids. Germline V gene data show CDR1 as SGHRS and CDR2 as YFSETQ. The V end lost 4 bases, the J end lost 0 bases, and 19 bases lay between the germline ends. CDR3 protein: CASSPRLRAIMNTEAFF. CDR3 in DNA: TGCGCCAGCAGCCCAAGGTTGAGGGCAATTATGAACACTGAAGCTTTCTTT.

The chain couples TRBV30 to TRBJ1-1, with D hard to call. Germline CDR1 reads GTSNPN; CDR2 reads SVGIG (reference sequence). This CDR3 comprises 14 residues. The V end lost 4 bases, the J end lost 5 bases, and 17 bases lay between the germline ends. This CDR3 is CAWTPGPFRTEAFF. CDR3 nucleotide sequence: TGTGCCTGGACCCCCGGCCCCTTCAGGACTGAAGCTTTCTTT.

The chain links TRBV5-1 to TRBJ2-7, with a tentative D call TRBD2 (5 bases). Germline CDR1 is SGHRS and CDR2 is YFSETQ. V was clipped by 0 bases and J by 6 bases, with 7 bases between them. This CDR3 contains 12 residues. CDR3 sequence: CASSLVRGEQYF. CDR3 in DNA: TGCGCCAGCAGCTTGGTTCGGGGCGAGCAGTACTTC.

The sample holds a few counts of this clone. The CDR3 sequence is CAGRQGNYGYTF. The CDR3 coding sequence is TGTGCCGGTAGACAGGGGAACTATGGCTACACCTTC. The genes are TRBV6-5 and TRBJ1-2; 8 bases align to TRBD1. The trim removed 11 bases at V and 2 bases at J, leaving 4 bases unmatched. CDR3 size: 12 residues. The germline V gene has CDR1 MNHEY and CDR2 SVGAGI.

The genes are TRBV30 and TRBJ2-1; 9 nucleotides line up with TRBD2. After removal of 3 bases from V and 5 bases from J, the junction contained 11 bases not matched to a gene. The CDR3 has 16 amino acids. CDR1 is GTSNPN and CDR2 is SVGIG in the germline V gene (reference sequence). The CDR3: CAWREWGSGGHNEQFF. CDR3 in DNA: TGTGCCTGGAGGGAGTGGGGTAGCGGGGGCCACAATGAGCAGTTCTTC.

The rearrangement joins TRBV5-1 to TRBJ2-3, with 10 bases matching TRBD2. This CDR3 has 15 residues. Per germline, CDR1 SGHRS and CDR2 YFSETQ. Trimming took 5 bases from V and 5 from J; bases not matched to a gene: 8. The CDR3 DNA reads as TGCGCCAGCAGGAATAGCGGGGGGCGTGGAGATACGCAGTATTTT. This codes for CASRNSGGRGDTQYF.

The CDR3 protein is CASSQDLRASGNEQFF. CDR3 nucleotide sequence: TGCGCCAGCAGCCAAGACCTCAGGGCCTCGGGCAATGAGCAGTTCTTC. V is TRBV4-3 and J is TRBJ2-1, with D possibly matching TRBD1 (5 bases). Germline V CDR1 and CDR2: LGHNA, YSLEER. CDR3 size: 16 residues. Trimming removed 0 bases from V and 6 bases from J, with 15 bases in between.

V and J are TRBV24-1 and TRBJ2-3; 7 bases fit TRBD2. Germline CDR1 reads KGHDR; CDR2 reads SFDVKD. The CDR3 length is 15 residues. Unmatched junction bases numbered 8, after V lost 2 bases and J lost 7 bases. The CDR3 here is CATSDSGAGEYTQYF. The CDR3 DNA reads TGTGCCACCAGTGATTCCGGGGCGGGGGAATATACGCAGTATTTT.

This chain joins TRBV4-2 and TRBJ1-3, with D unresolved. The germline V gene has CDR1 LGHNA and CDR2 YNFKEQ. With 0 bases removed from V and 3 bases from J, the gap between germline ends came to 18 bases. The CDR3 spans 18 residues. CDR3 residues: CASSQEGTSGSGGNTIYF. In nucleotides, the CDR3 is TGTGCCAGCAGCCAAGAGGGAACGAGCGGGTCGGGTGGAAACACCATATATTTT.

This chain uses TRBV3-1 (or the pseudogene TRBV3-2) with TRBJ2-2; no clear D gene. This CDR3 is built from 13 residues. Germline-derived CDR1 and CDR2 are LGHDT and YNNKEL (reference sequence). Trimming removed 4 bases from V and 6 bases from J, with 9 bases in between. CDR3 in amino acids: CASSLPGAGELFF. CDR3 coding DNA: TGTGCCAGCAGCCTTCCAGGTGCCGGGGAGCTGTTTTTT.

The chain is built from TRBV5-1 and TRBJ2-7; D possibly corresponds to TRBD2 (6 bases). The V end lost 1 base, the J end lost 5 bases, and 13 bases lay between the germline ends. Germline V gene lookup returns CDR1 SGHRS and CDR2 YFSETQ. This CDR3 is 14 amino acids long. In nucleotides, the CDR3 is TGCGCCAGCAGCTTGTATAGGGAGGACCACGAGCAGTACTTC. Translating gives CASSLYREDHEQYF.

The count of this clone is one. The rearrangement uses TRBV5-1 and TRBJ1-2, with unresolved D. The CDR3 totals 14 residues. CDR1 is SGHRS, CDR2 YFSETQ, per germline. The V end lost 0 bases, the J end lost 2 bases, and 8 bases lay between the germline ends. The chain's CDR3 is CASSLGQVNYGYTF. The CDR3 region has the DNA TGCGCCAGCAGCTTGGGGCAGGTGAACTATGGCTACACCTTC.

This clone was recorded a few times. The chain uses TRBV7-2 and TRBJ1-6; possible D gene TRBD1, 5 bases. V was clipped by 1 base and J by 9 bases, with 13 bases between them. Germline-derived CDR1 and CDR2 are SGHTA and FQGNSA. This CDR3 contains 15 residues. In DNA form, the CDR3 reads TGTGCCAGCAGCTTAGATAAGGGACTAGGTTCACCCCTCCACTTT. Its protein is CASSLDKGLGSPLHF.

The chain is built from TRBV6-1 and TRBJ2-7; a possible D gene is TRBD2 (6 bases). The V and J ends lost 2 bases and 0 bases respectively, with 17 bases between them. The CDR3 sequence is 17 residues long. Germline-derived CDR1 and CDR2 are MNHNS and SASEGT. The CDR3 reads CASSETGMAGYSYEQYF. The CDR3 coding sequence is TGTGCCAGCAGTGAAACCGGGATGGCGGGGTACTCCTACGAGCAGTACTTC.

The chain joins TRBV24-1 to TRBJ1-5; no reliable D call. This CDR3 spans 17 amino acids. Trimming cost V 5 bases and J 2 bases, with 18 bases left between them. Germline loops: CDR1 KGHDR, CDR2 SFDVKD. The CDR3 here is CATSAGRKGQGNQPQHF. CDR3 nucleotides: TGTGCCACCAGTGCTGGCCGGAAAGGTCAGGGCAATCAGCCCCAGCATTTT.

CDR3 bases: TGCGCCAGCAGTCTGGGACAGGGGATTTCACCCCTCCACTTT. Its protein is CASSLGQGISPLHF. The rearrangement joins TRBV5-1 to TRBJ1-6, with 10 bases lining up with TRBD1. The CDR3 is made up of 14 amino acids. Germline CDR1 reads SGHRS; CDR2 reads YFSETQ. The J segment lost 9 bases and the V segment lost 5 bases, leaving 5 bases of the junction unmatched.

The J gene is TRBJ1-4, the V gene TRBV6-6; D is unclear. The CDR3 has 14 amino acids. Trimming stripped 2 bases from V and 0 bases from J, with 4 bases between. CDR1 and CDR2 from the germline V gene are MNHNY and SVGAGI (reference sequence). The CDR3 protein is CASSYVATNEKLFF. The CDR3, as DNA: TGTGCCAGCAGTTACGTAGCAACTAATGAAAAACTGTTTTTT.

The rearrangement uses TRBV18 and TRBJ1-2, with D possibly being TRBD1 (5 bases). The CDR3 totals 13 residues. From germline, CDR1 is KGHSH and CDR2 LQKENI. V lost 1 base to trimming and J lost 6 bases, with 9 bases between them. The CDR3 coding sequence is TGTGCCAGCTCACCACGGGGGAGGGATGGCTACACCTTC. It translates to CASSPRGRDGYTF. The whole variable domain, remainder taken from reference TRBV18 and TRBJ1-2, is NAGVMQNPRHLVRRRGQEARLRCSPMKGHSHVYWYRQLPEEGLKFMVYLQKENIIDESGMPKERFSAEFPKEGPSILRIQQVVRGDSAAYFCASSPRGRDGYTFGSGTRLTVV.

There are a few counts of this clone. V and J are TRBV29-1 and TRBJ2-5; 8 positions agree with TRBD2. V dropped 2 bases and J dropped 5; count of bases not matched to a gene: 4. The CDR3 totals 13 residues. Per the germline V gene, CDR1 is SQVTM and CDR2 is ANQGSEA. CDR3 loop: CSVEIGGAETQYF. In DNA, the CDR3 is TGCAGCGTTGAAATCGGGGGGGCCGAGACCCAGTACTTC.

V is TRBV7-2 and J is TRBJ1-5; a possible D gene is TRBD1 (5 bases). Germline V gives CDR1 SGHTA, CDR2 FQGNSA. The CDR3 contains 14 residues. The germline V and J ends were trimmed by 0 bases and 4 bases, with 7 bases remaining between them. The CDR3 coding sequence is TGTGCCAGCAGCTTAGCGGGGGGTAATCAGCCCCAGCATTTT. Residues: CASSLAGGNQPQHF.

J is TRBJ2-1 and V is TRBV19; 11 bases match TRBD2. Germline V gene lookup returns CDR1 LNHDA and CDR2 SQIVND (reference sequence). After removal of 7 bases from V and 6 bases from J, the junction contained 14 bases not matched to a gene. The CDR3 covers 17 residues. Here the CDR3 DNA reads TGTGCCAGTAAACGGGCTAGCGGGGGGTTGGGAGGCAATGAGCAGTTCTTC. Translating gives CASKRASGGLGGNEQFF.

The genes are TRBV1 and TRBJ1-2; the DNA was not compared with TRBD1, the D call given in the table. TRBV1 is designated a pseudogene. The CDR3 is 14 amino acids. CDR3 residues: CTSSQVPTGRGYTF. CDR3 in DNA: TGCACCAGCAGCCAAGTCCCGACAGGTAGGGGCTACACCTTC.

The J gene is TRBJ2-5, the V gene TRBV2, with 10 nucleotides matching TRBD2. The CDR3 is made up of 15 amino acids. V dropped 6 bases and J dropped 4; count of bases not matched to a gene: 8. The germline V gene encodes CDR1 SNHLY and CDR2 FYNNEI. The CDR3 region has the DNA TGTGCCAGCAGCGTAGCGGGGGGCGTCGGAGAGACCCAGTACTTC. Amino acid sequence: CASSVAGGVGETQYF.

In this sample, this clone turned up once. The rearrangement joins TRBV9 to TRBJ2-7, with 8 bases aligning to TRBD1. Germline assignment: CDR1 SGDLS and CDR2 YYNGEE. This CDR3 region has 14 residues. V lost 4 bases to trimming and J lost 6 bases; unmatched junction nucleotides: 9. The chain's CDR3 is CASSLDQGASEQYF. In nucleotides, the CDR3 is TGTGCCAGCAGCTTAGACCAGGGGGCCTCCGAGCAGTACTTC.

This clone was counted a single time. The V call is TRBV3-1 (or the pseudogene TRBV3-2), the J call TRBJ2-5; D gene unclear. The CDR3 totals 14 residues. V dropped 0 bases and J dropped 1 base, with 6 bases sitting between them. Germline loops: CDR1 LGHDT, CDR2 YNNKEL (reference sequence). The CDR3, as DNA: TGTGCCAGCAGCCAAGATACAGTCCAAGAGACCCAGTACTTC. Amino acid sequence: CASSQDTVQETQYF.

J is TRBJ2-7 and V is TRBV21-1; the table gives TRBD1 as D, unverified against the DNA. TRBV21-1 is recorded as a pseudogene. The CDR3 sequence is 18 residues long. The CDR3 region is CASTQSQDRGQNSYEQYF. The CDR3 DNA reads TGTGCCAGCACCCAAAGCCAGGACAGGGGGCAGAATAGCTACGAGCAGTACTTC.

The rearrangement joins TRBV7-6 to TRBJ2-5; 7 bases match TRBD1. The length of the CDR3 is 15 residues. With 2 bases clipped from V and 4 bases from J, the junction kept 7 bases outside the gene matches. CDR1 is SGHVS and CDR2 is FNYEAQ in the germline V gene. The CDR3 DNA follows: TGTGCCAGCAGCTTACTCTCAGGGGGTGGAGAGACCCAGTACTTC. This encodes CASSLLSGGGETQYF. Drawing the rest from reference TRBV7-6 and TRBJ2-5, the complete variable domain is GAGVSQSPRYKVTKRGQDVALRCDPISGHVSLYWYRQALGQGPEFLTYFNYEAQQDKSGLPNDRFSAERPEGSISTLTIQRTEQRDSAMYRCASSLLSGGGETQYFGPGTRLLVL.

The gene calls are TRBV15 and TRBJ1-4; D is perhaps TRBD1 (5 bases). Per the germline V gene, CDR1 is LNHNV and CDR2 is YYDKDF (reference sequence). Trimming took 0 bases from V and 6 from J, leaving 14 bases between them. The length of the CDR3 is 16 residues. This CDR3 is CATSRDSRAYDEKLFF. In DNA form, the CDR3 reads TGTGCCACCAGCAGAGATAGCAGGGCCTATGATGAAAAACTGTTTTTT.